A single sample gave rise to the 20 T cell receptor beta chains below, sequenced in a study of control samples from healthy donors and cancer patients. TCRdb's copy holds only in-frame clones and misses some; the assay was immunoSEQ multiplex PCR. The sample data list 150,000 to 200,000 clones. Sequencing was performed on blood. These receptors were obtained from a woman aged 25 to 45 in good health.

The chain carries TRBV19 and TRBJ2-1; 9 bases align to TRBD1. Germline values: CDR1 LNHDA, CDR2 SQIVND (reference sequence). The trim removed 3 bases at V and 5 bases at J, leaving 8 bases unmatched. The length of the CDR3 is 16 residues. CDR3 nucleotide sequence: TGTGCCAGTAGTATTTCTTGGGACAGGGCCAACAATGAGCAGTTCTTC. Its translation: CASSISWDRANNEQFF. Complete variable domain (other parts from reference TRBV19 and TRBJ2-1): DGGITQSPKYLFRKEGQNVTLSCEQNLNHDAMYWYRQDPGQGLRLIYYSQIVNDFQKGDIAEGYSVSREKKESFPLTVTSAQKNPTAFYLCASSISWDRANNEQFFGPGTRLTVL.

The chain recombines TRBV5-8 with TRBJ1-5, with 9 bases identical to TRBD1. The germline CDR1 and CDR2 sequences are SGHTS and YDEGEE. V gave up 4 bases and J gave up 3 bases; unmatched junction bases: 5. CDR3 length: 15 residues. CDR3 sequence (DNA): TGTGCCAGCAGCACCGGACAGGGGTACAATCAGCCCCAGCATTTT. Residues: CASSTGQGYNQPQHF.

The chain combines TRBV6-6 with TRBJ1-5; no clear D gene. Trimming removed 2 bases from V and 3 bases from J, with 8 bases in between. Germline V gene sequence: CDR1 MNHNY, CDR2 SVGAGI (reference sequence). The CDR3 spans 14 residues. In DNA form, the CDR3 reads TGTGCCAGCAGTTACAGAGAGTCCAATCAGCCCCAGCATTTT. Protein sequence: CASSYRESNQPQHF.

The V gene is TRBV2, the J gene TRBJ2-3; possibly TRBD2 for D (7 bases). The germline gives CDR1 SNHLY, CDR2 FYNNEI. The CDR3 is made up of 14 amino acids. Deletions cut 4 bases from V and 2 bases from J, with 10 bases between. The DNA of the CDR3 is TGTGCCAGCAGTGCGCGGGGGCTCACAGATACGCAGTATTTT. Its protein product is CASSARGLTDTQYF.

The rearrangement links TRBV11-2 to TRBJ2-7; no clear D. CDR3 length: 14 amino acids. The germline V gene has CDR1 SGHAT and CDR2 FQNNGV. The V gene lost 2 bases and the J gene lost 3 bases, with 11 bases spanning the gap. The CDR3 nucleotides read TGTGCCAGCAGCTTAAACGCGCAGGACTACGAGCAGTACTTC. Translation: CASSLNAQDYEQYF.

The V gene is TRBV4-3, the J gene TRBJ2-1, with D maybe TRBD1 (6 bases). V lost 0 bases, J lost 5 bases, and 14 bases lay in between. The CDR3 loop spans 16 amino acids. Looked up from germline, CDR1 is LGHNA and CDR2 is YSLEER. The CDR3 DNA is TGCGCCAGCAGCCAAGATCAAATTTACAGGGACAATGAGCAGTTCTTC. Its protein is CASSQDQIYRDNEQFF.

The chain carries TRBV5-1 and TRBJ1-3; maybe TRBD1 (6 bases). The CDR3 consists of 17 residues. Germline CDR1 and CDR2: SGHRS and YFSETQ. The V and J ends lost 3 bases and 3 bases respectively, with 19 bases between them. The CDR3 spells CASSSHPDRRIGNTIYF. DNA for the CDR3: TGCGCCAGCAGCTCCCACCCCGACAGGAGGATTGGAAACACCATATATTTT.

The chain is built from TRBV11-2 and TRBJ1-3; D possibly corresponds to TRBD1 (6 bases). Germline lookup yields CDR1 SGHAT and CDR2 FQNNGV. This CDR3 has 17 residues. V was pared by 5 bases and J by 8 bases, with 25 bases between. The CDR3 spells CASSPSYRGASPYTIYF. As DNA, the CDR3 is TGTGCCAGCAGCCCTTCTTACCGGGGGGCATCGCCATACACCATATATTTT.

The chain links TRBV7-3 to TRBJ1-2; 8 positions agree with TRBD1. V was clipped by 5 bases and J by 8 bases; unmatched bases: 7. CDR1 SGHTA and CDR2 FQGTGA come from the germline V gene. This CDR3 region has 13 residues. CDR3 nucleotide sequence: TGTGCCAGCAGCGGACAGGGATGGCAAGGCTACACCTTC. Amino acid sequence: CASSGQGWQGYTF.

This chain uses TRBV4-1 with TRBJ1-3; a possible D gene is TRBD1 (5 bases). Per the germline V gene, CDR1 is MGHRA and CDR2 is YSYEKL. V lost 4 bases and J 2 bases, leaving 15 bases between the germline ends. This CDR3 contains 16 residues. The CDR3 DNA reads TGCGCCAGCAGCCCGGCGGGACGCCGTCCTGGAAACACCATATATTTT. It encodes CASSPAGRRPGNTIYF.

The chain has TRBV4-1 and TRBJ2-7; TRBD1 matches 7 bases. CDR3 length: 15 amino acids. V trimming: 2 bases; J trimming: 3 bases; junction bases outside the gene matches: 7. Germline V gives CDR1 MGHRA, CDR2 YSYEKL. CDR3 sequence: CASSQPGQPFYEQYF. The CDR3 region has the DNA TGCGCCAGCAGCCAACCGGGACAGCCTTTCTACGAGCAGTACTTC.

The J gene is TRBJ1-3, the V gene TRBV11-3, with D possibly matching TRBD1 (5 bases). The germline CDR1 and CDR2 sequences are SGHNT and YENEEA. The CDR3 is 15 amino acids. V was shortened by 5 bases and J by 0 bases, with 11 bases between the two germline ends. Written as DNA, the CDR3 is TGTGCCAGCAGCCCGGGACGTAACTCTGGAAACACCATATATTTT. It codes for CASSPGRNSGNTIYF.

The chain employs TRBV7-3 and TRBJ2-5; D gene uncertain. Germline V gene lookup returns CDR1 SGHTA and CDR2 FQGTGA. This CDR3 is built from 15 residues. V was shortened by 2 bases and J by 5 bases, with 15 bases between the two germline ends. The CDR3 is CASSLGPARGETQYF. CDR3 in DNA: TGTGCCAGCAGCTTAGGACCCGCTCGTGGGGAGACCCAGTACTTC.

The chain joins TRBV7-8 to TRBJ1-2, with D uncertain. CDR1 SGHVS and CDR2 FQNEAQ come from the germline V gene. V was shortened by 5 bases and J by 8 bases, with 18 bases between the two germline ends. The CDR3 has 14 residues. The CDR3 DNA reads TGTGCCAGCAGCCCTACCCCCGTGGCAGGCGGCTACACCTTC. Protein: CASSPTPVAGGYTF.

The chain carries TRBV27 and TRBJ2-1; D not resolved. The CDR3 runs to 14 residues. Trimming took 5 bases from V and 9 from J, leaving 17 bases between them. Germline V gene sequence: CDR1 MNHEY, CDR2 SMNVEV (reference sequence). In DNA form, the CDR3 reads TGTGCCAGCAGTCCCAGCTTCGGCCCGCGTGAGCAGTTCTTC. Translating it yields CASSPSFGPREQFF.

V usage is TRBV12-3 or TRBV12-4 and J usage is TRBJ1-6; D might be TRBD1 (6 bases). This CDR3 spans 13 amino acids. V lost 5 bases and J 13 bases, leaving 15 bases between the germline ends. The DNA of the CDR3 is TGTGCCAGCAGTCCTTGGACAGCCTCCCCCCTCCACTTT. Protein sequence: CASSPWTASPLHF.

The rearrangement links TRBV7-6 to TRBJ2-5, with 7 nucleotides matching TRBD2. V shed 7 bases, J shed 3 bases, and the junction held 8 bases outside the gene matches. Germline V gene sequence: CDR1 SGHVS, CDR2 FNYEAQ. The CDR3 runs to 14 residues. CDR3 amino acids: CASTPNRGEETQYF. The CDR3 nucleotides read TGTGCCAGCACCCCCAATCGGGGGGAAGAGACCCAGTACTTC.

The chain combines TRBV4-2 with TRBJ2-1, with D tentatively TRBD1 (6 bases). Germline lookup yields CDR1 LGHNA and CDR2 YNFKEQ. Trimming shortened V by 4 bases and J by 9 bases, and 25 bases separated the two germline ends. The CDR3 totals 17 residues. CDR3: CASSPGPFRTRGFEQFF. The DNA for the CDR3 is TGTGCCAGCAGCCCTGGTCCCTTTCGCACCAGGGGTTTTGAGCAGTTCTTC.

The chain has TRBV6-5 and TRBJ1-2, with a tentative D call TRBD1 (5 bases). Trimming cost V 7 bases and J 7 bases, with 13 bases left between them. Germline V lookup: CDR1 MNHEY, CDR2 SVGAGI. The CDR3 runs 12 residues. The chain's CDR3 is CASTLGGVGYTF. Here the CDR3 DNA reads TGTGCCAGCACCCTGGGGGGTGTTGGCTACACCTTC.

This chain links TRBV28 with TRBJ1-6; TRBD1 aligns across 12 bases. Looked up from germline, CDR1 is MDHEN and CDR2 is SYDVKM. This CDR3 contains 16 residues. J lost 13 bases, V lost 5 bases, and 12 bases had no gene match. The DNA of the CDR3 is TGTGCCAGCAGTCGAGGAGGGACAGGGGGCCTTTGGCCCCTCCACTTT. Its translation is CASSRGGTGGLWPLHF.